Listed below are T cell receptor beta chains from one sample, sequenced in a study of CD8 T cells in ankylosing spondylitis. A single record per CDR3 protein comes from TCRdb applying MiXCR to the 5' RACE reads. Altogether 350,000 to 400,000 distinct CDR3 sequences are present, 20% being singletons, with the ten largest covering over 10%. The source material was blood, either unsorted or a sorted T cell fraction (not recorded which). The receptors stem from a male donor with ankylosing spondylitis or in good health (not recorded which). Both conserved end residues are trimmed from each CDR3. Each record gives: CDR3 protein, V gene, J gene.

ASSPGRVNSNQPQH,TRBV12-3/TRBV12-4,TRBJ1-5
SAQGLAGVSSSYNEQF,TRBV20-1,TRBJ2-1
ASSFSTATNEKLF,TRBV27,TRBJ1-4
ASSLALDSYEQY,TRBV7-6,TRBJ2-7
SVDSGSSYNEQF,TRBV29-1,TRBJ2-1
ASSQVGGGSPLH,TRBV4-1,TRBJ1-6
ASSERLVLGEQF,TRBV7-9,TRBJ2-1
ANSFGLPPRDTQY,TRBV12-3/TRBV12-4,TRBJ2-3
ASSDVGMNTEAF,TRBV2,TRBJ1-1
ASSLGRGYMPAYNYEQY,TRBV7-3,TRBJ2-7
ASSPQGPVQETQY,TRBV7-9,TRBJ2-5
ASSGASGANVLT,TRBV5-1,TRBJ2-6
SARDRGGTGAFSSYEQY,TRBV20-1,TRBJ2-7
ASSLSGEVYEQY,TRBV28,TRBJ2-7
ASSLSSGGETDTQY,TRBV7-9,TRBJ2-3
ASSPWTSGEGGELF,TRBV12-3/TRBV12-4,TRBJ2-2
SVDTGLAGAGVF,TRBV29-1,TRBJ2-2
ASGSFATDSYNEQF,TRBV7-6,TRBJ2-1
ASSYGGTGEQF,TRBV6-5,TRBJ2-1
ASSFKGLYYGYT,TRBV28,TRBJ1-2
ASESSSYNEQF,TRBV2,TRBJ2-1
SATGSLSHEQY,TRBV29-1,TRBJ2-7
ASSGTLQSEYYEQY,TRBV19,TRBJ2-7
ASSLSFGRTSDNEQF,TRBV5-1,TRBJ2-1
ASSSAWSGELF,TRBV5-5,TRBJ2-2
ASSPRPYQPQH,TRBV16,TRBJ1-5
ASSPSGGDPQH,TRBV9,TRBJ1-5
ASSLEARSSYNEQF,TRBV7-8,TRBJ2-1
ASSLKTGFFGELF,TRBV5-5,TRBJ2-2
ASSLGFSGNTGELF,TRBV11-2,TRBJ2-2